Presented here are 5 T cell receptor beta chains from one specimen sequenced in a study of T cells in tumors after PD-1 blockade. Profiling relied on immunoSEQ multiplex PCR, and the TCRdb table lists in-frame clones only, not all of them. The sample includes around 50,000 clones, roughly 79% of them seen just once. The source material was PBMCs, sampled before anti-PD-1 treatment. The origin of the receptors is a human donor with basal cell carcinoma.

This chain's CDR3 is CASSYTGSGANVLTF. As DNA, the CDR3 is TGTGCCAGCAGTTATACAGGATCTGGGGCCAACGTCCTGACTTTC. This sequence joins TRBV2 and TRBJ2-6; tentatively, D is TRBD1 (5 bases). Germline V gives CDR1 SNHLY, CDR2 FYNNEI. The CDR3 extends over 15 amino acids. V dropped 5 bases and J dropped 1 base, with 9 bases sitting between them.

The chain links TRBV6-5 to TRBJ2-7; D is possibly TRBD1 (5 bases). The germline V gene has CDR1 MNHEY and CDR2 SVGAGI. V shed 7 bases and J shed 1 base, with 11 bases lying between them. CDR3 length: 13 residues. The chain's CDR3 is CASTPPGSYEQYF. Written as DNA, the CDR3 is TGTGCCAGCACCCCCCCAGGGTCCTACGAGCAGTACTTC.

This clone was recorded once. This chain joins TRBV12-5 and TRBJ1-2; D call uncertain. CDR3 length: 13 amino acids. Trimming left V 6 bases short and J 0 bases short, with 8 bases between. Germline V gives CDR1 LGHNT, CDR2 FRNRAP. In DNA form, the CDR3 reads TGTGCTAGTGGCCTGTCCCCTAACTATGGCTACACCTTC. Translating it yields CASGLSPNYGYTF.

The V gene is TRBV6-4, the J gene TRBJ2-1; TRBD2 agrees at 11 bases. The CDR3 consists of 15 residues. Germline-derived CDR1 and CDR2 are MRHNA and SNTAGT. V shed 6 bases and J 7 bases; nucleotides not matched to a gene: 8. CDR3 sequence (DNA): TGTGCCAGCAGCCCAACTAGCGGGAGTTTGAATGAGCAGTTCTTC. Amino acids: CASSPTSGSLNEQFF.

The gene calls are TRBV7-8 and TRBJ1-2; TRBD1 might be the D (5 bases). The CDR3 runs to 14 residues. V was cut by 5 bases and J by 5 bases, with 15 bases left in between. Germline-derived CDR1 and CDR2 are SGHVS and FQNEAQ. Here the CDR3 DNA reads TGTGCCAGCAGCGCTCCGGGACGGGGATATGGCTACACCTTC. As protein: CASSAPGRGYGYTF.